This TCR beta chain was identified during a study of neoadjuvant anti-PD-1 for oral cavity cancer. About the study: Patients mostly received three to four biweekly nivolumab doses at 3 mg/kg before surgery.

Stage II-IVA oral cavity squamous cell carcinoma was new and untreated by systemic or radiation therapy. Patients had HPV-negative, locally advanced oral cavity squamous cell carcinoma. This clone was counted between two and nine times. What it recognizes is unknown. Regarding the study as a whole: With a few patients per group, TCR findings need larger cohorts.

Germline CDR1 and CDR2: SGHRS and YFSETQ. The CDR3 contains 13 residues. V was clipped by 0 bases and J by 4 bases, with 7 bases between them. Libraries were prepared by immunoSEQ multiplex PCR; TCRdb keeps only in-frame clonotypes and omits some of them. The table lists 17,000 or so clones, 65% of them singletons. This sequence was found in a person aged 35 to 85 with oral cavity squamous cell carcinoma. The V and J genes are TRBV5-1 and TRBJ1-1, with D hard to call. The specimen was PBMCs, collected before nivolumab (anti-PD-1) treatment. The CDR3 here is CASSLGLSTEAFF. The DNA for the CDR3 is TGCGCCAGCAGCTTGGGACTGAGCACTGAAGCTTTCTTT.